This is a list of T cell receptor beta chains from one sample in a study of blood T cell repertoires in COVID-19. Produced via immunoSEQ multiplex PCR; TCRdb's table is partial and in-frame only. Here the sample spans some 250,000 clones, approximately 81% being singletons. Sample: peripheral blood. Receptors were obtained from a woman aged 80 or older with acute or convalescent COVID-19. CDR3s include the opening cysteine and the closing phenylalanine or tryptophan. Size tells how often a clone was seen (once, few, many) or the class of an expanded clone, and some rows leave it out.

cdr3_aa v_call clone_size cdr3_length
CASSHSGTGAGNTIYF TRBV4-2 . 16
CASAQGSGANVLTF TRBV14 once 14
CASSLGGTSFYGSPLHF TRBV5-4 . 17
CASTSLSEAFF TRBV25-1 . 11
CASSVTGQGTLGANVLTF TRBV6-4 . 18
CASSFAEYGYTF TRBV7-2 . 12
CTSSLGQGSQPQHF TRBV1 . 14
CATGGSGETQYF TRBV7-8 once 12
CATSDGQVAKNIQYF TRBV24-1 . 15
CASRAVATNEKLFF TRBV27 . 14
CASSTPGMNTEAFF TRBV5-5 few 14
CASSLGGWTGELFF TRBV5-1 . 14
CASSVRGGANTGELFF TRBV9 few 16
CASSPPGLAGEPDTQYF TRBV18 . 17
CASSQSLLAVEQYF TRBV14 . 14
CASSESHYEQYF TRBV6-1 . 12
CASSIGRRSRETQYF TRBV19 . 15
CASSAGVLTGWDSPLHF TRBV9 . 17
CASSQEGLGEAKNIQYF TRBV4-2 . 17
CASTPLRLAVSYEQYF TRBV6-2/TRBV6-3 . 16
CASSYFGDSGTDTQYF TRBV6-5 once 16
CAIPGGPNYGYTF TRBV7-9 many 13
CASRPTGTRIFEQYF TRBV28 . 15
CASSSINGGSGYTF TRBV5-4 . 14
CASSLARLGRINEQFF TRBV7-6 . 16
CASSERLASLHGYTF TRBV6-1 . 15
CASSLDRGEDEKLFF TRBV5-1 . 15
CASSLSQGDSEAFF TRBV7-3 . 14
CASSLGGQARDEQYF TRBV7-9 . 15
CASSPGQGGWPQHF TRBV19 once 14
CASSSLSSGGNNEQFF TRBV7-6 . 16
CASRRTGLNYGYTF TRBV25-1 . 14
CASSLEGGGSDEQYF TRBV5-1 . 15
CASSQAGVAGNTIYF TRBV3-1/TRBV3-2 few 15
CASGFSGQAPNTGELFF TRBV5-1 . 17
CASSSTGVGTEAFF TRBV5-1 . 14
CASTPGGAGNEKLFF TRBV25-1 . 15
CASSRTTPGTQYF TRBV14 . 13
CASSSGFSGNTIYF TRBV7-2 few 14
CATSGLQGDTQYF TRBV24-1 . 13
CASSLTGGTEAFF TRBV6-5 . 13
CSVQQGADTEAFF TRBV29-1 . 13
CASSRSSGLYNEQFF TRBV7-6 . 15
CASSIFAGQSTYEQYF TRBV19 . 16
CASSPQQGEAFF TRBV18 . 12
CASSGAMNTEAFF TRBV9 . 13
CASSLDFGGNIQYF TRBV11-2 . 14
CASSFKGVDSPLHF TRBV5-1 once 14